A selection of T cell receptor beta chains follows, all from one sample in a study of blood T cell repertoires in COVID-19. Profiling relied on immunoSEQ multiplex PCR, and the TCRdb table lists in-frame clones only, not all of them. The table lists a few hundred thousand clones, approximately 80% of them singletons. Sequenced input: peripheral blood. All receptors derive from a woman between 35 and 50 years old who had recovered from COVID-19. Both conserved end residues are part of each CDR3. D genes are given only for firm matches. Clone size is stated in some rows and not others, as once, few, many or a class when expanded.

TRBV2	-	-	TRBJ1-5	CASMEENQPQHF	TGTGCCAGCATGGAGGAGAATCAGCCCCAGCATTTT
TRBV11-1	-	TRBD1	TRBJ1-6	CASSPLQGAVSPLHF	TGTGCCAGCAGCCCGTTACAGGGGGCGGTTTCACCCCTCCACTTT
TRBV19	-	-	TRBJ1-1	CASSTGFYTEAFF	TGTGCCAGTAGTACAGGGTTTTACACTGAAGCTTTCTTT
TRBV20-1	-	-	TRBJ2-5	CSASPAQETQYF	TGCAGTGCTAGTCCAGCGCAAGAGACCCAGTACTTC
TRBV4-3	-	-	TRBJ1-1	CASSPDPAMTGGGTEAFF	TGCGCCAGCAGCCCGGACCCCGCTATGACAGGAGGAGGCACTGAAGCTTTCTTT
TRBV11-2	-	-	TRBJ2-3	CASSSRSGITDTQYF	TGTGCCAGCAGCTCGCGTAGCGGAATCACAGATACGCAGTATTTT
TRBV12-3/TRBV12-4	once	TRBD1	TRBJ2-7	CASRTTGAYEQYF	TGTGCCAGCAGAACAACAGGGGCCTACGAGCAGTACTTC
TRBV7-9	-	-	TRBJ2-3	CASSSTGTDTQYF	TGTGCCAGCAGCTCGACAGGTACAGATACGCAGTATTTT
TRBV6-5	-	TRBD1	TRBJ2-3	CASSRLGGAGDTQYF	TGTGCCAGCAGCCGTTTAGGGGGCGCGGGAGATACGCAGTATTTT
TRBV7-9	-	-	TRBJ1-5	CASSPRQNQPQHF	TGTGCCAGCAGCCCCCGACAGAATCAGCCCCAGCATTTT
TRBV19	-	-	TRBJ1-6	CASSIATLEDSPLHF	TGTGCCAGTAGTATAGCCACGCTGGAGGATTCACCCCTCCACTTT
TRBV7-9	-	-	TRBJ2-3	CASTSIGTDTQYF	TGTGCCAGCACTTCCATTGGCACAGATACGCAGTATTTT
TRBV10-3	-	TRBD2	TRBJ2-3	CAISATSGRGTDTQYF	TGTGCCATCAGTGCTACTAGCGGGCGGGGCACAGATACGCAGTATTTT
TRBV6-5	-	TRBD2	TRBJ2-5	CASRPRAGSKTQYF	TGTGCCAGCAGACCCAGAGCGGGGTCTAAGACCCAGTACTTC
TRBV28	-	-	TRBJ2-2	CASSLFGLSNTGELFF	TGTGCCAGCAGTTTGTTTGGACTTTCGAACACCGGGGAGCTGTTTTTT
TRBV21-1	-	-	TRBJ2-3	CASSTHFTSDVTDTQYF	TGTGCCAGCAGCACTCACTTTACTAGCGATGTCACAGATACGCAGTATTTT
TRBV20-1	-	-	TRBJ2-3	CSATRDTQYF	TGCAGTGCTACGAGAGATACGCAGTATTTT
TRBV5-4	-	TRBD1	TRBJ1-2	CASSIDTQGAVTF	TGTGCCAGCAGCATAGACACACAGGGGGCCGTCACCTTC
TRBV13	-	-	TRBJ1-2	CASSLAGFFGYTF	TGTGCCAGCAGCTTAGCAGGGTTTTTCGGCTACACCTTC
TRBV29-1	few	TRBD1	TRBJ1-5	CSVATGVDQPQHF	TGCAGCGTTGCCACAGGGGTTGATCAGCCCCAGCATTTT
TRBV9	few	-	TRBJ1-4	CASSVGTGFNEKLFF	TGTGCCAGCAGCGTAGGAACAGGGTTCAATGAAAAACTGTTTTTT
TRBV5-4	-	TRBD1	TRBJ2-7	CASSSGQDVSYEQYF	TGTGCCAGCAGCTCGGGACAGGATGTCTCCTACGAGCAGTACTTC
TRBV15	-	TRBD1	TRBJ1-4	CATTGTGTQGEKLFF	TGTGCCACCACCGGAACCGGGACACAGGGGGAAAAACTGTTTTTT
TRBV4-1	-	TRBD2	TRBJ2-1	CASSQDLLAGGRTYNEQFF	TGCGCCAGCAGCCAAGATCTCCTAGCGGGGGGCCGAACCTACAATGAGCAGTTCTTC
TRBV5-6	-	-	TRBJ2-3	CASSLGTALGTQYF	TGTGCCAGCAGCTTGGGGACAGCTCTCGGTACGCAGTATTTT
TRBV18	-	TRBD1	TRBJ1-5	CASLQGANQPQHF	TGTGCCAGCTTACAGGGGGCTAATCAGCCCCAGCATTTT
TRBV29-1	-	TRBD1	TRBJ2-1	CSARDRAFDEQFF	TGCAGCGCCCGGGACAGGGCCTTCGATGAGCAGTTCTTC
TRBV6-1	-	-	TRBJ2-3	CASSEGPGTDTQYF	TGTGCCAGCAGTGAAGGGCCAGGGACAGATACGCAGTATTTT
TRBV4-3	-	-	TRBJ1-2	CASSQDRTPNYGYTF	TGCGCCAGCAGCCAAGATCGGACTCCTAACTATGGCTACACCTTC
TRBV6-5	-	TRBD1	TRBJ1-4	CASSLGQGEKLFF	TGTGCCAGCAGTTTAGGACAGGGTGAAAAACTGTTTTTT
TRBV12-3/TRBV12-4	-	-	TRBJ2-7	CASRGISYEQYF	TGTGCCAGCCGGGGAATCTCCTACGAGCAGTACTTC
TRBV27	-	-	TRBJ1-6	CASSLSGRTGIWRESYNSPLHF	TGTGCCAGCAGTTTATCCGGAAGAACAGGGATATGGAGAGAATCCTATAATTCACCCCTCCACTTT
TRBV13	-	-	TRBJ2-7	CASSLSVDSYEQYF	TGTGCCAGCAGCTTATCGGTCGACTCCTACGAGCAGTACTTC
TRBV6-5	-	-	TRBJ2-5	CASSWQFNQETQYF	TGTGCCAGCAGTTGGCAGTTTAACCAAGAGACCCAGTACTTC
TRBV10-3	-	TRBD1	TRBJ2-7	CAISDPTGGYEQYF	TGTGCCATCAGTGACCCGACAGGGGGCTACGAGCAGTACTTC
TRBV5-1	few	-	TRBJ1-5	CARRGKSPPLNSNQPQHF	TGCGCCAGAAGGGGGAAATCGCCTCCCTTGAATAGCAATCAGCCCCAGCATTTT
TRBV19	-	-	TRBJ2-1	CASTAYNEQFF	TGTGCCAGTACGGCCTACAATGAGCAGTTCTTC
TRBV29-1	-	-	TRBJ1-2	CSVGDTSYGYTF	TGCAGCGTTGGTGACACCTCCTATGGCTACACCTTC
TRBV14	-	-	TRBJ1-6	CASSQTLNSPLHF	TGTGCCAGCAGCCAAACGCTAAATTCACCCCTCCACTTT
TRBV6-6	-	-	TRBJ1-5	CASSGSGQVYSNQPQHF	TGTGCCAGCAGTGGATCGGGACAAGTCTATAGCAATCAGCCCCAGCATTTT
TRBV11-2	-	-	TRBJ1-6	CASSLGSGSPLHF	TGTGCCAGCAGCTTAGGTTCAGGTTCACCCCTCCACTTT
TRBV7-2	-	TRBD1	TRBJ2-1	CASSLDRDSYNEQFF	TGTGCCAGCAGCTTGGACAGGGATTCCTACAATGAGCAGTTCTTC
TRBV11-3	-	-	TRBJ1-3	CASSIQTAGQGNTIYF	TGTGCCAGCAGCATTCAGACAGCGGGGCAGGGAAACACCATATATTTT
TRBV6-1	-	-	TRBJ2-7	CASSESLGSSYEQYF	TGTGCCAGCAGTGAATCCCTGGGCAGCTCCTACGAGCAGTACTTC
TRBV24-1	once	-	TRBJ1-2	CATSDLRRGGYGYTF	TGTGCCACCAGTGATTTGCGGAGGGGAGGCTATGGCTACACCTTC
TRBV12-3/TRBV12-4	-	-	TRBJ1-5	CASSPSDQPQHF	TGTGCCAGCAGTCCCTCAGATCAGCCCCAGCATTTT
TRBV5-6	once	-	TRBJ2-3	CASSQYSPFLGTDTQYF	TGTGCCAGCAGCCAATACTCCCCCTTTTTAGGCACAGATACGCAGTATTTT
TRBV19	-	TRBD2	TRBJ2-3	CASTPGGVGTTDTQYF	TGTGCCAGTACCCCGGGAGGGGTGGGCACCACAGATACGCAGTATTTT
TRBV18	-	-	TRBJ1-1	CASSRAATVSTEAFF	TGTGCCAGCTCCCGGGCGGCGACAGTGAGTACTGAAGCTTTCTTT
TRBV5-6	-	TRBD1	TRBJ1-2	CASTPGQGTNYGYTF	TGTGCCAGCACCCCCGGACAGGGAACTAACTATGGCTACACCTTC